This T cell receptor beta chain was retrieved from a study of cytomegalovirus exposure and HLA in healthy donors. Study-wide results and caveats: In a later analysis, TCR beta V- and J-gene trimming was associated with a missense DCLRE1C variant. One cluster of highly shared sequence variants probably arose as a sequencing artifact. Earlier analysis found most TCR beta V segments productive about 87% or about 30% of the time.

The CDR3 length is 19 residues. J lost 1 base, V lost 3 bases, and 14 bases had no gene match. CDR1 and CDR2 (germline): SGHNT, YYREEE (reference sequence). The primer mix had 60 Vbeta and 13 Jbeta primers. Sequencing was performed with immunoSEQ multiplex PCR; in TCRdb, only in-frame clones are kept and a portion is missing. This sample has around 130,000 clones; about 8.6% occur once, and the top ten carry approximately 6.6%. For this clone: Its antigen is undetermined.

This sequence was found in a woman aged 40-49 years in good health and CMV-seropositive. Sequencing was performed on PBMCs. The chain is built from TRBV5-4 and TRBJ1-1, with 11 bases matching TRBD1. The DNA for the CDR3 is TGTGCCAGCAGCTCCGCCTCTTTAGGACAGGGGGCCCCGAACACTGAAGCTTTCTTT. This translates into CASSSASLGQGAPNTEAFF. Supplemented by reference TRBV5-4 and TRBJ1-1, the full variable domain reads ETGVTQSPTHLIKTRGQQVTLRCSSQSGHNTVSWYQQALGQGPQFIFQYYREEENGRGNFPPRFSGLQFPNYSSELNVNALELDDSALYLCASSSASLGQGAPNTEAFFGQGTRLTVV.